This T cell receptor (beta chain) was obtained from a study of T cell responses to AZD1222 COVID-19 vaccine. V shed 3 bases and J 0 bases; nucleotides not matched to a gene: 4. The CDR3 runs 16 residues. Germline loops: CDR1 SGHRS, CDR2 YFSETQ. This table comes from immunoSEQ multiplex PCR, and its TCRdb copy is limited to in-frame clones, with some not included. This table has 90,000 to 120,000 clones, roughly 87% appearing once. V usage is TRBV5-1 and J usage is TRBJ2-3, with 10 bases that match TRBD2. The source is an adult in good health. The sequencing used peripheral blood, collected on day 0 of AZD1222 vaccination. The DNA for the CDR3 is TGCGCCAGCAGCTCGACTAGCGGGCCTAGCACAGATACGCAGTATTTT. Protein: CASSSTSGPSTDTQYF.